A single TCR beta chain is shown here with its context. This sample is part of a study of shared clonotypes between healthy human individuals. Only in-frame clones appear in the TCRdb table, and some are missing; sequencing was by immunoSEQ multiplex PCR. The sample yields 2 million to 2.5 million clones, 93% seen once. The naive CD8 fraction comprised CD45RO-negative cells positively selected for CCR7 and excluded terminally differentiated effector memory CD45RA+ cells. Trimming took off 5 bases at V and 3 bases at J, with 14 bases between the two ends. Per germline, CDR1 MDHEN and CDR2 SYDVKM. The length of the CDR3 is 14 residues.

This chain joins TRBV28 and TRBJ2-7; D is possibly TRBD1 (5 bases). The source material was naive CD8+ T cells from PBMCs. The clonotype was recovered from a man aged 18 to 29 in good health. Some clones in this sample may be carry-over from other donors' samples. Here the CDR3 DNA reads TGTGCCAGCAGTAGGACACGGGCTGGCTACGAGCAGTACTTC. Its protein is CASSRTRAGYEQYF.